This is a list of T cell receptor beta chains from one sample in a study of a mutant IDH1 vaccine in newly diagnosed glioma. The antigens of these receptors remain unknown. Repertoires were generated with immunoSEQ multiplex PCR, while TCRdb's copy carries only in-frame clones and drops some. Counted here are tens of thousands of clones, approximately 78% occurring once; the ten biggest clones make up 6.5% to 9%. The sequenced sample was PBMCs, obtained from a glioma patient whose treatment included an IDH1 peptide vaccine. These receptors originate from a woman between 40 and 55 years old with glioma. Some clones in this sample may be carry-over from other donors' samples. Each CDR3 is given with its conserved first and last residue. The D gene is left open where the match is weak. The size field is filled for only some rows; it gives once, few, many or a size class.

J gene: TRBJ1-2
clone size: .
D gene: .
V gene: TRBV20-1
CDR3 DNA: TGCAGTGCTAGGGGCGGGCATGGCTACACCTTC
CDR3 protein: CSARGGHGYTF

J gene: TRBJ1-1
clone size: .
D gene: TRBD1
V gene: TRBV18
CDR3 DNA: TGTGCCAGCTCACCAGGGGGACAGGGGGGATTGAACACTGAAGCTTTCTTT
CDR3 protein: CASSPGGQGGLNTEAFF

J gene: TRBJ2-1
clone size: .
D gene: .
V gene: TRBV28
CDR3 DNA: TGTGCCAGCAGCCCTCTCACAGGGAGCTCCTACAATGAGCAGTTCTTC
CDR3 protein: CASSPLTGSSYNEQFF

J gene: TRBJ1-3
clone size: .
D gene: TRBD1
V gene: TRBV19
CDR3 DNA: TGTGCCAGTATGGGACAGGGCACTGGAAACACCATATATTTT
CDR3 protein: CASMGQGTGNTIYF

J gene: TRBJ2-5
clone size: .
D gene: .
V gene: TRBV2
CDR3 DNA: TGTGCCAGCACGGGGGAAGTACGCGAGACCCAGTACTTC
CDR3 protein: CASTGEVRETQYF

J gene: TRBJ2-3
clone size: .
D gene: TRBD2
V gene: TRBV2
CDR3 DNA: TGTGCCAGCATTGGGACTAGTCAGAGTGCAAGCACAGATACGCAGTATTTT
CDR3 protein: CASIGTSQSASTDTQYF

J gene: TRBJ1-5
clone size: .
D gene: .
V gene: TRBV2
CDR3 DNA: TGTGCCAGCAAGGGACGGGGCAATCAGCCCCAGCATTTT
CDR3 protein: CASKGRGNQPQHF

J gene: TRBJ1-5
clone size: .
D gene: TRBD1
V gene: TRBV6-1
CDR3 DNA: TGTGCCAGCAAGCGGTGGGACAGGGACAATCAGCCCCAGCATTTT
CDR3 protein: CASKRWDRDNQPQHF

J gene: TRBJ2-5
clone size: once
D gene: TRBD2
V gene: TRBV5-5
CDR3 DNA: TGTGCCAGCAGCTTGGTACTAGCGGAAGAGACCCAGTACTTC
CDR3 protein: CASSLVLAEETQYF

J gene: TRBJ1-1
clone size: .
D gene: .
V gene: TRBV19
CDR3 DNA: TGTGCCAGTAGTACAACACCGAACACTGAAGCTTTCTTT
CDR3 protein: CASSTTPNTEAFF

J gene: TRBJ1-6
clone size: .
D gene: .
V gene: TRBV6-5
CDR3 DNA: TGTGCCAGCAGTGTCACAGGGAATTCACCCCTCCACTTT
CDR3 protein: CASSVTGNSPLHF

J gene: TRBJ1-3
clone size: once
D gene: .
V gene: TRBV23-1
CDR3 DNA: TGCGCCAGCAGTCAAGGGAACAGCCTCGGATATTTT
CDR3 protein: CASSQGNSLGYF

J gene: TRBJ2-5
clone size: .
D gene: TRBD1
V gene: TRBV5-4
CDR3 DNA: TGTGCCAGCAGCTTGGAGAGGACAGGTTCCTCCCCTGGCCAGTACTTC
CDR3 protein: CASSLERTGSSPGQYF

J gene: TRBJ1-5
clone size: once
D gene: .
V gene: TRBV7-8
CDR3 DNA: TGTGCCAGCAGCTTCGGGGGACGAAATCAGCCCCAGCATTTT
CDR3 protein: CASSFGGRNQPQHF

J gene: TRBJ2-7
clone size: .
D gene: TRBD1
V gene: TRBV6-5
CDR3 DNA: TGTGCCAGCAGGCAACAGGGGGCCTCCTACGAGCAGTACTTC
CDR3 protein: CASRQQGASYEQYF

J gene: TRBJ1-1
clone size: .
D gene: .
V gene: TRBV6-8
CDR3 DNA: TGTGCCAGTCCGGGAGGGTTTGAAGCTTTCTTT
CDR3 protein: CASPGGFEAFF

J gene: TRBJ1-6
clone size: few
D gene: .
V gene: TRBV7-2
CDR3 DNA: TGTGCCAGCAGCTCCAATTTCGGGGCCCTCCACTTT
CDR3 protein: CASSSNFGALHF

J gene: TRBJ1-2
clone size: .
D gene: .
V gene: TRBV12-2
CDR3 DNA: TGTGCAAGTCGCCCACCCCCCCACAGGGCCCATGGCTACACCTTC
CDR3 protein: CASRPPPHRAHGYTF

J gene: TRBJ1-5
clone size: .
D gene: .
V gene: TRBV19
CDR3 DNA: TGTGCCAGTAGTATAGGGGTCGCAGCAAATAGCAATCAGCCCCAGCATTTT
CDR3 protein: CASSIGVAANSNQPQHF

J gene: TRBJ1-1
clone size: few
D gene: .
V gene: TRBV11-2
CDR3 DNA: TGTGCCAGCAGCTTAGGACAGGTAGGCACTGAAGCTTTCTTT
CDR3 protein: CASSLGQVGTEAFF

J gene: TRBJ1-5
clone size: few
D gene: .
V gene: TRBV5-6
CDR3 DNA: TGTGCCAGCAGCTTGGCTGGGCAGCCCCAGCATTTT
CDR3 protein: CASSLAGQPQHF

J gene: TRBJ2-1
clone size: .
D gene: .
V gene: TRBV5-5
CDR3 DNA: TGTGCCAGCAGCTCGGGCCGGGGGGCCTTAGTGGATGAGCAGTTCTTC
CDR3 protein: CASSSGRGALVDEQFF

J gene: TRBJ1-1
clone size: few
D gene: TRBD1
V gene: TRBV5-1
CDR3 DNA: TGCGCCAGCACGGATTACAGGGGAAGTACTGAAGCTTTCTTT
CDR3 protein: CASTDYRGSTEAFF

J gene: TRBJ2-7
clone size: .
D gene: .
V gene: TRBV5-5
CDR3 DNA: TGTGCCAGCAGCTTGGGGCTTGAATCCTACGAGCAGTACTTC
CDR3 protein: CASSLGLESYEQYF

J gene: TRBJ2-3
clone size: .
D gene: .
V gene: TRBV5-1
CDR3 DNA: TGCGCCAGCAGCTCTGTCCCCACAGATACGCAGTATTTT
CDR3 protein: CASSSVPTDTQYF

J gene: TRBJ2-3
clone size: few
D gene: .
V gene: TRBV10-1
CDR3 DNA: TGCGCCAGCATGGGGACATTCACAGATACGCAGTATTTT
CDR3 protein: CASMGTFTDTQYF

J gene: TRBJ2-7
clone size: once
D gene: TRBD1
V gene: TRBV14
CDR3 DNA: TGTGCCAGCAGCCAAGTTAACAGGGGCGGGCAGTACTTC
CDR3 protein: CASSQVNRGGQYF

J gene: TRBJ1-5
clone size: .
D gene: .
V gene: TRBV2
CDR3 DNA: TGTGCCAGCAGTGAAGAGATGGGACGCAATCAGCCCCAGCATTTT
CDR3 protein: CASSEEMGRNQPQHF

J gene: TRBJ2-3
clone size: few
D gene: .
V gene: TRBV6-1
CDR3 DNA: TGTGCCAGCAGTGAAGCCGTACTAGGACTCACAGATACGCAGTATTTT
CDR3 protein: CASSEAVLGLTDTQYF

J gene: TRBJ1-2
clone size: .
D gene: .
V gene: TRBV5-6
CDR3 DNA: TGTGCCAGCAGCTTAGGGCCTGGCTACACCTTC
CDR3 protein: CASSLGPGYTF

J gene: TRBJ1-2
clone size: .
D gene: TRBD1
V gene: TRBV5-1
CDR3 DNA: TGCGCCAGCAGCTTAGGACAGGGTCTTGGTGGCTACACCTTC
CDR3 protein: CASSLGQGLGGYTF

J gene: TRBJ2-7
clone size: .
D gene: .
V gene: TRBV2
CDR3 DNA: TGTGCCAGCAGTGCGGATGGCCTCTACGAGCAGTACTTC
CDR3 protein: CASSADGLYEQYF

J gene: TRBJ2-4
clone size: once
D gene: .
V gene: TRBV30
CDR3 DNA: TGTGCCTGGAGTTTTCCCCAAATACGGGGAAACCAAAACATTCAGTACTTC
CDR3 protein: CAWSFPQIRGNQNIQYF

J gene: TRBJ1-6
clone size: .
D gene: .
V gene: TRBV15
CDR3 DNA: TGTGCCACCAGCCGCTGGGACGGCGGCAATTCACCCCTCCACTTT
CDR3 protein: CATSRWDGGNSPLHF